Below, 23 T cell receptor beta chains from the same sample are listed, as sequenced in a study of T cells in Graves' hyperthyroidism and ophthalmopathy. Researchers amplified the TCR beta CDR3 regions from RNA transcripts. A set of HTBI primers served as the primers for a first-round RT-PCR of the TCR CDR3. MiXCR, applied by TCRdb to the multiplex PCR reads, yields one record per CDR3 protein. The profile shows roughly 380,000 distinct CDR3 sequences, about an eighth of them singletons. Sequenced: blood. The receptors originated from a woman in her late teens or twenties with Graves' hyperthyroidism.

The chain employs TRBV5-1 and TRBJ1-3, with D unclear. Germline lookup yields CDR1 SGHRS and CDR2 YFSETQ. The V and J ends lost 2 bases and 2 bases respectively, with 8 bases between them. The CDR3 spans 14 residues. The CDR3 sequence: CASSLWGTGNTIYF. The CDR3 DNA is TGCGCCAGCAGCTTATGGGGAACTGGAAACACCATATATTTT.

The chain couples TRBV19 to TRBJ2-1; D tentatively reads TRBD1 or TRBD2 (7 bases each). This CDR3 comprises 12 residues. V gave up 9 bases and J gave up 9 bases, with 15 bases separating them. Germline V lookup: CDR1 LNHDA, CDR2 SQIVND (reference sequence). CDR3 DNA sequence: TGTGCCAGCTCACAGGGGAGGGGTGAGCAGTTCTTC. It codes for CASSQGRGEQFF.

The sample holds many counts of this clonotype. This rearrangement joins TRBV27 to TRBJ1-4; 7 bases are a match to TRBD1. CDR1 is MNHEY, CDR2 SMNVEV, per germline (reference sequence). After removal of 5 bases from V and 8 bases from J, the junction contained 8 bases not matched to a gene. CDR3 size: 14 residues. The CDR3 spells CASSGTGAGEKLFF. The CDR3 bases are TGTGCCAGCAGTGGAACAGGGGCTGGAGAAAAACTGTTTTTT.

This clonotype was found many times. The chain carries TRBV3-1 and TRBJ1-1, with 9 bases fitting TRBD1. Germline assignment: CDR1 LGHDT and CDR2 YNNKEL (reference sequence). This CDR3 region has 14 residues. Trimming took 1 base from V and 5 from J; bases not matched to a gene: 2. The CDR3 is CASSQGGQGTEAFF. The CDR3 nucleotides are TGTGCCAGCAGCCAAGGAGGACAGGGGACTGAAGCTTTCTTT.

This clonotype was counted ten times or more. This chain connects TRBV27 to TRBJ1-5; D ambiguous. This CDR3 is 14 amino acids long. From germline, CDR1 is MNHEY and CDR2 SMNVEV (reference sequence). V lost 6 bases and J lost 2, with 11 bases in between. This CDR3 reads CASSAGEGNQPQHF. The CDR3 DNA sequence: TGTGCCAGCAGCGCAGGAGAGGGCAATCAGCCCCAGCATTTT.

This chain connects TRBV5-5 to TRBJ1-4; unclear D gene. In germline, CDR1 is SGHKS, CDR2 YYEKEE (reference sequence). Trimming removed 0 bases from V and 6 bases from J, with 6 bases in between. This CDR3 has 13 amino acids. CDR3 in amino acids: CASSLGVDEKLFF. The CDR3 DNA reads TGTGCCAGCAGCTTGGGGGTTGATGAAAAACTGTTTTTT.

This clonotype was detected many times. The rearrangement uses TRBV7-2 and TRBJ2-1; 15 bases are a match to TRBD2. V dropped 1 base and J dropped 3; count of bases not matched to a gene: 1. The CDR3 consists of 17 residues. CDR1 and CDR2 (germline): SGHTA, FQGNSA. The CDR3 sequence is CASSLVGLAGGYNEQFF. CDR3 nucleotides: TGTGCCAGCAGCTTAGTGGGACTAGCGGGAGGCTACAATGAGCAGTTCTTC. Drawing the rest from reference TRBV7-2 and TRBJ2-1, the complete variable domain is GAGVSQSPSNKVTEKGKDVELRCDPISGHTALYWYRQSLGQGLEFLIYFQGNSAPDKSGLPSDRFSAERTGGSVSTLTIQRTQQEDSAVYLCASSLVGLAGGYNEQFFGPGTRLTVL.

This clonotype was recorded many times. The chain recombines TRBV6-1 with TRBJ1-4; D is unclear. Germline CDR1 MNHNS, CDR2 SASEGT. Trimming cost V 6 bases and J 1 base, with 9 bases left between them. The CDR3 covers 14 residues. CDR3 nucleotide sequence: TGTGCCAGCAGACCGGACGTAACTAATGAAAAACTGTTTTTT. This sequence encodes CASRPDVTNEKLFF.

This clonotype was counted at least ten times. The V gene is TRBV11-2, the J gene TRBJ1-5; D is unresolved. The germline gives CDR1 SGHAT, CDR2 FQNNGV. This CDR3 spans 13 amino acids. With 0 bases removed from V and 1 base from J, the gap between germline ends came to 1 base. CDR3 amino acids: CASSLESNQPQHF. DNA for the CDR3: TGTGCCAGCAGCTTAGAAAGCAATCAGCCCCAGCATTTT.

This clonotype was counted at least ten times. V gene TRBV7-9 combines with J gene TRBJ1-4; no reliable D call. CDR1 is SEHNR, CDR2 FQNEAQ, per germline (reference sequence). Trimming left V 5 bases short and J 6 bases short, with 7 bases between. This CDR3 is 12 amino acids long. CDR3 sequence reads: CASSPEDEKLFF. The DNA for the CDR3 is TGTGCCAGCAGCCCCGAAGATGAAAAACTGTTTTTT.

This clonotype turned up a few times. Since a much larger clone is just one base distant, this may be a read error. The chain is built from TRBV7-2 and TRBJ2-7, with D perhaps TRBD2 (5 bases). The CDR3 covers 16 residues. Germline CDR1 SGHTA, CDR2 FQGNSA. CDR3 DNA sequence: TGTGCCAACAGCTACCAAGGTCTGAGCGGTACCTACGAGCAGTACTTC. It yields the protein CANSYQGLSGTYEQYF.

Of note for this clonotype: A much larger clone differs from this one at a single base, so this may be a read error. The chain uses TRBV4-3 and TRBJ1-1; no clear D gene. The CDR3 runs to 14 residues. In germline, CDR1 is LGHNA, CDR2 YSLEER. V was trimmed by 0 bases and J by 1 base, leaving 6 bases between them. DNA for the CDR3: TGCGCCAGCAGCCAAGATCCTACGAACACTGAAGCTTTCTTT. Translated: CASSQDPTNTEAFF.

This clonotype was picked up many times. The gene calls are TRBV30 and TRBJ1-1, with 10 bases lining up with TRBD1. Per germline, CDR1 GTSNPN and CDR2 SVGIG (reference sequence). The J segment lost 4 bases and the V segment lost 4 bases, leaving 3 bases of the junction unmatched. There are 13 residues in the CDR3. The CDR3 region is CAWTRDRGTEAFF. The CDR3 DNA reads as TGTGCCTGGACCAGGGACAGGGGCACTGAAGCTTTCTTT.

This clonotype was detected ten times or more. The rearrangement joins TRBV30 to TRBJ1-6; no firm D call. This CDR3 is built from 14 residues. Germline values: CDR1 GTSNPN, CDR2 SVGIG (reference sequence). V was pared by 2 bases and J by 1 base, with 6 bases between. CDR3 residues: CAWSIGSYNSPLHF. In DNA form, the CDR3 reads TGTGCCTGGAGTATCGGATCCTATAATTCACCCCTCCACTTT.

This clonotype came up a few times. The V gene is TRBV7-9, the J gene TRBJ2-1; D uncertain. The CDR3 is 18 amino acids. V shed 5 bases and J shed 0 bases, with 20 bases lying between them. Germline V CDR1 and CDR2: SEHNR, FQNEAQ (reference sequence). The CDR3 protein is CASSPTITPTRSYNEQFF. The DNA for the CDR3 is TGTGCCAGCAGCCCGACCATAACTCCTACACGCTCCTACAATGAGCAGTTCTTC.

Many counts were recorded for this clonotype. This chain uses TRBV12-3 or TRBV12-4 with TRBJ2-1; tentatively, D is TRBD2 (6 bases). The CDR3 extends over 14 amino acids. V was pared by 6 bases and J by 3 bases, with 12 bases between. CDR3: CASRTSFGYNEQFF. As DNA, the CDR3 is TGTGCCAGCAGGACTAGTTTCGGCTACAATGAGCAGTTCTTC.

The rearrangement links TRBV6-1 to TRBJ1-1; D is undetermined. The CDR3 runs to 14 residues. Trimming left V 1 base short and J 0 bases short, with 6 bases between. The germline V gene encodes CDR1 MNHNS and CDR2 SASEGT. The CDR3 region has the DNA TGTGCCAGCAGTGAAGGGGCGTTGAACACTGAAGCTTTCTTT. This translates into CASSEGALNTEAFF.

This clonotype occurred many times. The CDR3 DNA reads as TGTGCCACCCGGGACCAGGAAGGCTACACCTTC. Its translation is CATRDQEGYTF. The chain combines TRBV5-8 with TRBJ1-2, with D perhaps matching TRBD1 (5 bases). Germline lookup yields CDR1 SGHTS and CDR2 YDEGEE. V lost 9 bases and J 8 bases, leaving 14 bases between the germline ends. The length of the CDR3 is 11 residues.

V usage is TRBV15 and J usage is TRBJ2-1; the D is unclear. This CDR3 is built from 17 residues. Germline CDR1 and CDR2: LNHNV and YYDKDF (reference sequence). V lost 0 bases, J lost 4 bases, and 16 bases lay in between. The DNA of the CDR3 is TGTGCCACCAGCAGAGATGCTTTGGCGGTAGTTTACAATGAGCAGTTCTTC. Its translation: CATSRDALAVVYNEQFF.

This clonotype was seen repeatedly, ten times or more. This chain connects TRBV27 to TRBJ1-2; D call uncertain. CDR1 MNHEY and CDR2 SMNVEV come from the germline V gene (reference sequence). Trimming shortened V by 5 bases and J by 4 bases, and 11 bases separated the two germline ends. This CDR3 has 13 residues. The CDR3 DNA sequence: TGTGCCAGCAGTCCCGCCCGAGGCTATGGCTACACCTTC. Encoded protein: CASSPARGYGYTF.

In its sample, this clonotype was seen many times. The CDR3 region is CAINLGQGMPDTQYF. CDR3 nucleotide sequence: TGTGCCATCAACCTGGGACAGGGTATGCCAGATACGCAGTATTTT. The chain joins TRBV10-3 to TRBJ2-3, with TRBD1 matching over 9 bases. This CDR3 region has 15 residues. Germline CDR1 ENHRY, CDR2 SYGVKD. V shed 7 bases, J shed 4 bases, and the junction held 9 bases outside the gene matches.

This clonotype was seen only a few times. The rearrangement uses TRBV30 and TRBJ1-4, with TRBD1 matching 8 bases. CDR1 is GTSNPN and CDR2 is SVGIG in the germline V gene (reference sequence). J gave up 3 bases and V 7 bases, and 10 bases lay outside the gene matches. The CDR3 sequence is 15 residues long. Here the CDR3 DNA reads TGTGCCTCCACACCTCACAGGGGGGCTAATGAAAAACTGTTTTTT. Translated, it gives CASTPHRGANEKLFF.

Only a few counts were recorded for this clonotype. A read error may produce the germline difference seen at one junction end. The CDR3 here is CASSGGARENAEAFF. The CDR3 nucleotides are TGCGCCAGCAGCGGGGGGGCCCGGGAGAACGCTGAAGCTTTCTTT. The chain links TRBV5-1 to TRBJ1-1, with D possibly being TRBD1 (6 bases). This CDR3 spans 15 amino acids. CDR1 and CDR2 (germline): SGHRS, YFSETQ.